This T cell receptor (beta chain) was profiled in a study of cytomegalovirus exposure and HLA in healthy donors. Study summary: The approximately 130 validation repertoires and the approximately 700 first-cohort repertoires shared a platform, a later analysis reported.

Libraries were prepared by immunoSEQ multiplex PCR; TCRdb keeps only in-frame clonotypes and omits some of them. Among about 250,000 clones, about 90% were seen once, and the ten largest hold around 13%. The CDR3 runs to 15 residues. CDR1 and CDR2 from the germline V gene are MNHEY and SVGAGI. The ends were cut back, 10 bases at V and 4 bases at J, with 20 bases in the middle. Notes on the study in general: Rarity characterized most TCR sequences, yet some public TCRs appeared in many donors. Reports credit the classifier with highly specific, highly sensitive diagnosis of cytomegalovirus status.

Points on this clone: Its antigen remains unknown.

The rearrangement links TRBV6-5 to TRBJ1-5; TRBD1 is a possible D gene (6 bases). The source of this sequence is a man aged 18-30 years in good health and CMV-seropositive. Sequencing was carried out using PBMCs. The CDR3 loop reads CATRGGGQGNQPQHF. The CDR3 nucleotides are TGTGCCACCCGGGGCGGGGGGCAAGGGAATCAGCCCCAGCATTTT.